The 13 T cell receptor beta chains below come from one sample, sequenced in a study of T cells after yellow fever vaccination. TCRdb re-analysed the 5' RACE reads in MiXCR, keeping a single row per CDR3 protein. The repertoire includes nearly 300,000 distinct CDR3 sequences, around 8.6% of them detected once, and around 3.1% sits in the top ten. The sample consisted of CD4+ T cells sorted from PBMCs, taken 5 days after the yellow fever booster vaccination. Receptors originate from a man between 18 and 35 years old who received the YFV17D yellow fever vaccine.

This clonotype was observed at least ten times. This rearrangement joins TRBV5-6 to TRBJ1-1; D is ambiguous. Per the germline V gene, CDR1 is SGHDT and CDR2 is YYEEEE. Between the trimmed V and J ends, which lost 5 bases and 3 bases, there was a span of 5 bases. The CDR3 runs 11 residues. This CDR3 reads CASRRDTEAFF. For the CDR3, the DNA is TGTGCCAGCAGGAGGGACACTGAAGCTTTCTTT.

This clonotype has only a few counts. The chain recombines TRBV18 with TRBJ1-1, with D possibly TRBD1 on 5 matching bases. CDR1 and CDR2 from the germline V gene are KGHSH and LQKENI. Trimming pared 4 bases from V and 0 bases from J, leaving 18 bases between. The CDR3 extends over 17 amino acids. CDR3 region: CASSLLGGNIMNTEAFF. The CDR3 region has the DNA TGTGCCAGCTCACTACTGGGGGGAAACATTATGAACACTGAAGCTTTCTTT.

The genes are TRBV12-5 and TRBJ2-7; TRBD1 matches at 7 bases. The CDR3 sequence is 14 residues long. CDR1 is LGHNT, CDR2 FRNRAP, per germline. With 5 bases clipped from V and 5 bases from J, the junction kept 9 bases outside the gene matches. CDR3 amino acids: CASGQSDRDHEQYF. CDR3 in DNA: TGTGCTAGTGGTCAGTCCGACAGGGACCACGAGCAGTACTTC. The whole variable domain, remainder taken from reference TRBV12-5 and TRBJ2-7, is DARVTQTPRHKVTEMGQEVTMRCQPILGHNTVFWYRQTMMQGLELLAYFRNRAPLDDSGMPKDRFSAEMPDATLATLKIQPSEPRDSAVYFCASGQSDRDHEQYFGPGTRLTVT.

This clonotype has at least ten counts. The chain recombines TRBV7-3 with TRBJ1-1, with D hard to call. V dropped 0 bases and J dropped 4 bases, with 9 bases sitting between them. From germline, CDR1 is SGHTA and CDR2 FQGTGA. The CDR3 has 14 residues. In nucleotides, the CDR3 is TGTGCCAGCAGCTTAACCGGGTTCGGCACTGAAGCTTTCTTT. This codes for CASSLTGFGTEAFF.

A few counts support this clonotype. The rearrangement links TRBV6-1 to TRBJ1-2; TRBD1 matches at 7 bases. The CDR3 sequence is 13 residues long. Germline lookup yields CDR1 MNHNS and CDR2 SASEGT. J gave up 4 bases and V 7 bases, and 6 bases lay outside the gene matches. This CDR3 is CASTVTGTYGYTF. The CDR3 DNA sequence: TGTGCCAGCACCGTGACAGGGACCTATGGCTACACCTTC.

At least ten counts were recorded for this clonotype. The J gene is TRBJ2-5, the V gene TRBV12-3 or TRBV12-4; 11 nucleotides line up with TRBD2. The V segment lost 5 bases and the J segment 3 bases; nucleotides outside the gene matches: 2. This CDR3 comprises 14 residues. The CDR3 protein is CASSEGLAEETQYF. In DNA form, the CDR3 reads TGTGCCAGCAGTGAGGGACTAGCGGAAGAGACCCAGTACTTC.

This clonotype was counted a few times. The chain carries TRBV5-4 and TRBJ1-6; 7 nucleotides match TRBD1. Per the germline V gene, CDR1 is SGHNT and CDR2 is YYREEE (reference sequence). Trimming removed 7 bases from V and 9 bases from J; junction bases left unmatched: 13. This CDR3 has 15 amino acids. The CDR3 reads CASSNPSDRLSPLHF. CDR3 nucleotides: TGTGCCAGCTCTAATCCTTCGGACAGGCTTTCACCCCTCCACTTT.

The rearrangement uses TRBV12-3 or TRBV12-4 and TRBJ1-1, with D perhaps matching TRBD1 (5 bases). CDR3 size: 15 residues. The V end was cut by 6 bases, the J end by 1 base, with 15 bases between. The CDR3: CASSPHTGPNTEAFF. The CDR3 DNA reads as TGTGCCAGCAGCCCCCATACAGGACCGAACACTGAAGCTTTCTTT.

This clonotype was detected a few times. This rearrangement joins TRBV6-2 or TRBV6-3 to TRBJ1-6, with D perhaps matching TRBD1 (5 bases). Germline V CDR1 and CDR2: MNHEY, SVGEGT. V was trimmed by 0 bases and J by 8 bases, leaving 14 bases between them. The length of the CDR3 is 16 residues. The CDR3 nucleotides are TGTGCCAGCAGTTACTCCCCGGGGACCCGGGATTCACCCCTCCACTTT. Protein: CASSYSPGTRDSPLHF.

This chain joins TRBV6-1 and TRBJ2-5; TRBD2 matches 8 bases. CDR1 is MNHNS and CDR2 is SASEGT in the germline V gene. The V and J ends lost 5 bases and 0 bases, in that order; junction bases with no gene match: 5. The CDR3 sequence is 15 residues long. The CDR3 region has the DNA TGTGCCAGCAGTCCGGGGGGGAGGTACCAAGAGACCCAGTACTTC. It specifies CASSPGGRYQETQYF.

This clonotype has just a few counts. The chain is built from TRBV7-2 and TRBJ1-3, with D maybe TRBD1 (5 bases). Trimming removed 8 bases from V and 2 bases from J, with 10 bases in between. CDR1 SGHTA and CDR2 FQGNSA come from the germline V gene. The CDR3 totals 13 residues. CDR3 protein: CASGGTPGNTIYF. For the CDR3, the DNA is TGTGCCAGCGGGGGGACCCCTGGAAACACCATATATTTT.

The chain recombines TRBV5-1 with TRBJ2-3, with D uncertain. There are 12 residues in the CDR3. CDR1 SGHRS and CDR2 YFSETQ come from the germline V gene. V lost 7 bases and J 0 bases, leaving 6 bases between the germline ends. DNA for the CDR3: TGCGCCAGCTATTTGAGCACAGATACGCAGTATTTT. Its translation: CASYLSTDTQYF.

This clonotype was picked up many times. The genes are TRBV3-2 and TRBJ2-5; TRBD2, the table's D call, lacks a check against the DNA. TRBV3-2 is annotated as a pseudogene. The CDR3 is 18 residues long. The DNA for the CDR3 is TGTGCCAGCCCACCCGGCCCTGGTAGCGGGGGCCACTTGGAGACCCAGTACTTC. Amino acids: CASPPGPGSGGHLETQYF.